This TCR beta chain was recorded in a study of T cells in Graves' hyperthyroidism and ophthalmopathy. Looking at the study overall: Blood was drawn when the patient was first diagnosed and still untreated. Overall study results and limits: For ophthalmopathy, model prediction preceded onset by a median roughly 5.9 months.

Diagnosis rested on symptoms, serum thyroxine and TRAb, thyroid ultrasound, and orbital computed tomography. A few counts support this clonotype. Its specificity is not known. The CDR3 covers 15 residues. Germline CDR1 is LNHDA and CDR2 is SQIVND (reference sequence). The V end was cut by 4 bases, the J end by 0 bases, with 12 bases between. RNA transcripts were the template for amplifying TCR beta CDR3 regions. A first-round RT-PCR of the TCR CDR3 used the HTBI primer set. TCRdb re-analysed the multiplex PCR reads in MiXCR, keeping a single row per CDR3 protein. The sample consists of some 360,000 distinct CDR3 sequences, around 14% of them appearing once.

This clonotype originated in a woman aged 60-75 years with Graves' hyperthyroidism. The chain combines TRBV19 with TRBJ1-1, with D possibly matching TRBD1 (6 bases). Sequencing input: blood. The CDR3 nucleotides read TGTGCCAGTAGTAGGGGGCCAGGCGTGAACACTGAAGCTTTCTTT. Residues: CASSRGPGVNTEAFF.